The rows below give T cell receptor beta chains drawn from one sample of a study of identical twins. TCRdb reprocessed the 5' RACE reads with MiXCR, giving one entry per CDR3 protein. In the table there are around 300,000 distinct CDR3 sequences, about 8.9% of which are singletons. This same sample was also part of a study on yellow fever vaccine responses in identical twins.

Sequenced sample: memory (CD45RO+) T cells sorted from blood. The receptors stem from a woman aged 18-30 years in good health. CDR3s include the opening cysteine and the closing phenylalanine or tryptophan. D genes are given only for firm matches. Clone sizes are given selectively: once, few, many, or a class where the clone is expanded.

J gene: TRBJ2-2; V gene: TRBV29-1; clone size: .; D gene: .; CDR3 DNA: TGCAGCGTTGGTCGGGAAGGGGAGCTGTTTTTT; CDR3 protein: CSVGREGELFF
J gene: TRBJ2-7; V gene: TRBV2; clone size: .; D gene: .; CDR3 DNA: TGTGCCAGCAGTGGGACGAGAGGGAACGAGCAGTACTTC; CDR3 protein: CASSGTRGNEQYF
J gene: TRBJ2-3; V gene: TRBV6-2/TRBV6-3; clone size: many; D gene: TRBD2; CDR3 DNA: TGTGCCAGCAGAAAGACTAGCGGGAGTAAGGATACGCAGTATTTT; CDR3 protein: CASRKTSGSKDTQYF
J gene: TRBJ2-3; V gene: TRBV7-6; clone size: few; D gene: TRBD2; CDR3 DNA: TGTGCCAGCAGCTCACTAGCGGGAGAGGGTACGCAGTATTTT; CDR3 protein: CASSSLAGEGTQYF
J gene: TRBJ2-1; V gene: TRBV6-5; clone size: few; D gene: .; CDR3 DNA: TGTGCCAGCAGTTACGAACGACAGGTTCGAGCCTACAATGAGCAGTTCTTC; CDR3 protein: CASSYERQVRAYNEQFF
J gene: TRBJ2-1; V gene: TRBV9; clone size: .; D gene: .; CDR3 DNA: TGTGCCGGCAGCGCGATTAGCGGTACCTACAATGAGCAGTTCTTC; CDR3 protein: CAGSAISGTYNEQFF
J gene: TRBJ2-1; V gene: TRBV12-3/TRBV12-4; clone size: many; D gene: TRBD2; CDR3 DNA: TGTGCCAGCAGGTCTAGCGGGAGCGGCAACAATGAGCAGTTCTTC; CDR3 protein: CASRSSGSGNNEQFF
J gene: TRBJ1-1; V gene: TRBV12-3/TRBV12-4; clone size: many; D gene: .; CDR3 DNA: TGTGCCAGCAGAGGGGATGGGAGTTGGACTGCTGAAGCTTTCTTT; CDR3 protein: CASRGDGSWTAEAFF
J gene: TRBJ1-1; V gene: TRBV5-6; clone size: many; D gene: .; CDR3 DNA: TGTGCCAGCAGCTTGGTAGGGACCCTCGACCGTGAAGCTTTCTTT; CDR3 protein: CASSLVGTLDREAFF
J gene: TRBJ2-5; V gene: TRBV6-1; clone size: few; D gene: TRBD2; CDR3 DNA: TGTGCCAGCAGTAAAACTAGCGGGAGGAGGCCCGGGGAGACCCAGTACTTC; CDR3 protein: CASSKTSGRRPGETQYF
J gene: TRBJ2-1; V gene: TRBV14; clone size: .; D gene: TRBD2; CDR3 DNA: TGTGCCAGCAGCCCCCAAAAGGCGTTAGCGGGGTCCCTTTACAATGAGCAGTTCTTC; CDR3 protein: CASSPQKALAGSLYNEQFF